This TCR beta chain was recovered during a study of vaccination and CD4 T cells after COVID-19 (dated by TCRdb to the early 2020s). Some background on the complete study: Convalescent patients had a positive SARS-CoV-2 result on nasal swab PCR, and of these patients, nine had mild disease and one had severe disease. In the convalescent cohort there were six males and four females, among whom were two Hispanic individuals, seven Caucasians, two Asians and one multiracial person. Participants got two doses of the Pfizer-BioNTech BNT162b2 vaccine (n=8) or two doses of the Moderna mRNA-1273 vaccine (n=2). Post-COVID blood samples from convalescent patients were collected a median of roughly 100 days after diagnosis, with a range of roughly 35 to 180 days. Post-vaccine blood samples were taken a median of around 77 days after the second vaccine dose, with a range of roughly 13 to 250 days. Culture stimuli were overlapping spike peptide pools from SARS-CoV-2 and from the common cold coronaviruses HCoV-NL63, HCoV-OC43 and HCoV-229E. As controls, cultures received a CEFX viral epitope pool (the positive control), an HIV-1 Nef peptide pool (the negative control), or no peptide at all. In 10 COVID-19 convalescent patients and a few infection-naive healthy vaccine recipients, researchers compared the spike-specific CD4+ TCR repertoire from before mRNA vaccination with the repertoire from after. Results and caveats for the whole study, not just this receptor: Although the median number of SARS-CoV-2-reactive clonotypes went up from 21 after infection to around 39 after vaccination, the increase was not significant. In convalescent patients, nearly all vaccine-specific clones (304 of 307) were found to be mono-reactive for SARS-CoV-2 spike rather than cross-reactive with common cold coronaviruses. Among the post-vaccine SARS-CoV-2-reactive clones in convalescent patients, a median approximately 90% showed up only after vaccination, which suggests vaccine-specific priming. The number of convalescent patients in the study was relatively small, and the study did not examine early timepoints following natural infection.

The method was PCR. At the Johns Hopkins FTIC core, DNA from the cultured CD4+ T cells underwent TCR sequencing with the Oncomine TCR Beta short-read assay. Genomic DNA was extracted from the cultured CD4+ T cells with the QIAamp micro DNA kit. The Oncomine TCR Beta libraries from cultured CD4+ T cells were pooled using unique dual indexes and then sequenced on an Illumina iSeq 100. Processing in the source paper ran as follows. Non-productive sequences were filtered out, and CDR3s that did not start with C, did not end with F or W, or were shorter than 7 amino acids were discarded. The MANAFEST web application identified antigen-specific clonotypes by comparing peptide-stimulated wells against reference wells and other culture wells. An FDR below 0.05, an odds ratio above 5, and a productive frequency above 0.1% in at least two of three replicate wells were required for clones to be considered positive. Clonotypes that were significantly expanded in both SARS-CoV-2 spike wells and at least one common cold coronavirus spike condition were defined as cross-reactive. Similarity between CDR3 sequences was evaluated in R version 3.6.1 using Levenshtein distances (stringdist) and unrooted phylogenetic trees (ape). The public reads were reanalyzed by TCRdb: fastp trimming at Q25, MiXCR alignment, in-frame beta chains only. Rows matching on CDR3 protein sequence are summarized as one entry with the most common DNA and genes. These V and J calls are TCRdb output, not the study's own analysis. The sample table holds approximately 20,000 distinct CDR3 sequences, of which about half were seen once. Over 15% of the sample is in the top ten clones.

The intended sense of this specimen's treatment or condition label: roughly 11-day PBMC culture with coronavirus spike peptide pools or control peptides (ViraFEST assay). The ViraFEST assay was used in the study, in which antigen-specific T cells were expanded with peptide pools and expanded clonotypes were subsequently identified by TCR sequencing. The convalescent patients' positive SARS-CoV-2 PCR tests were from March to December 2020, which was before the Alpha, Beta and Delta variants emerged in the United States. Each well held around 1.9 million PBMCs cultured with around 10 ug/ml peptide pools in IMDM containing roughly 5% human AB serum and 8 to 10 IU/ml IL-2. Half of the culture medium was replaced with fresh IL-2-containing medium on days 3 and 7. After ten to eleven days of culture, CD4+ T cells were isolated by negative selection using the EasySep CD4+ T cell isolation kit. PBMCs were separated from whole blood using Ficoll-Paque Plus gradient centrifugation and then either used fresh or cryopreserved at -140C. Each culture condition was generally run in triplicate wells.

Trimming removed 6 bases from V and 2 bases from J, leaving 9 bases between the germline ends. The germline V gene (reference sequence) yields DFQATT for CDR1 and SNEGSKA for CDR2. The CDR3 holds 12 amino acids from the cysteine to the phenylalanine. The DNA shown is the 36-base CDR3, in frame from base 1. This clonotype appeared a few times. The specificity of this receptor is unknown. No base quality values were provided; no much bigger clone lies one nucleotide off. The TCR was taken from a human donor who had recovered from COVID-19. Here the chain combines TRBV20-1 and TRBJ2-3; TRBD2 is perhaps the D gene, given 6 matching bases. The sequences come from CD4+ T cells from blood, cultured in vitro, collected before SARS-CoV-2 vaccination. The CDR3 protein is CSAPGDTDTQYF. The nucleotide sequence reads as follows: TGCAGTGCCCCGGGAGACACAGATACGCAGTATTTT.